The T cell receptor (beta chain) under discussion was sequenced for a study of CD4 and CD8 cells across lung adenocarcinoma regions. TCRdb processed the PCR reads anew with MiXCR; each CDR3 protein has one entry. The sample records 25,000 to 30,000 distinct CDR3 sequences, 53% being singletons. Donors had localized lung adenocarcinoma, a non-small cell lung cancer. The CDR3 consists of 13 residues. Germline CDR1 MNHNS, CDR2 SASEGT. V trimming: 5 bases; J trimming: 6 bases; junction bases outside the gene matches: 7. The TCR was taken from a male donor with lung adenocarcinoma. The CD4 and CD8 labels of this study may be unreliable. Sequencing was performed on CD8+ T cells from the center of a lung tumor. The rearrangement uses TRBV6-1 and TRBJ2-7, with TRBD1 matching over 7 bases. The DNA for the CDR3 is TGTGCCAGCAGTCGGACAAACAGGGGCGAGCAGTACTTC. Protein: CASSRTNRGEQYF.